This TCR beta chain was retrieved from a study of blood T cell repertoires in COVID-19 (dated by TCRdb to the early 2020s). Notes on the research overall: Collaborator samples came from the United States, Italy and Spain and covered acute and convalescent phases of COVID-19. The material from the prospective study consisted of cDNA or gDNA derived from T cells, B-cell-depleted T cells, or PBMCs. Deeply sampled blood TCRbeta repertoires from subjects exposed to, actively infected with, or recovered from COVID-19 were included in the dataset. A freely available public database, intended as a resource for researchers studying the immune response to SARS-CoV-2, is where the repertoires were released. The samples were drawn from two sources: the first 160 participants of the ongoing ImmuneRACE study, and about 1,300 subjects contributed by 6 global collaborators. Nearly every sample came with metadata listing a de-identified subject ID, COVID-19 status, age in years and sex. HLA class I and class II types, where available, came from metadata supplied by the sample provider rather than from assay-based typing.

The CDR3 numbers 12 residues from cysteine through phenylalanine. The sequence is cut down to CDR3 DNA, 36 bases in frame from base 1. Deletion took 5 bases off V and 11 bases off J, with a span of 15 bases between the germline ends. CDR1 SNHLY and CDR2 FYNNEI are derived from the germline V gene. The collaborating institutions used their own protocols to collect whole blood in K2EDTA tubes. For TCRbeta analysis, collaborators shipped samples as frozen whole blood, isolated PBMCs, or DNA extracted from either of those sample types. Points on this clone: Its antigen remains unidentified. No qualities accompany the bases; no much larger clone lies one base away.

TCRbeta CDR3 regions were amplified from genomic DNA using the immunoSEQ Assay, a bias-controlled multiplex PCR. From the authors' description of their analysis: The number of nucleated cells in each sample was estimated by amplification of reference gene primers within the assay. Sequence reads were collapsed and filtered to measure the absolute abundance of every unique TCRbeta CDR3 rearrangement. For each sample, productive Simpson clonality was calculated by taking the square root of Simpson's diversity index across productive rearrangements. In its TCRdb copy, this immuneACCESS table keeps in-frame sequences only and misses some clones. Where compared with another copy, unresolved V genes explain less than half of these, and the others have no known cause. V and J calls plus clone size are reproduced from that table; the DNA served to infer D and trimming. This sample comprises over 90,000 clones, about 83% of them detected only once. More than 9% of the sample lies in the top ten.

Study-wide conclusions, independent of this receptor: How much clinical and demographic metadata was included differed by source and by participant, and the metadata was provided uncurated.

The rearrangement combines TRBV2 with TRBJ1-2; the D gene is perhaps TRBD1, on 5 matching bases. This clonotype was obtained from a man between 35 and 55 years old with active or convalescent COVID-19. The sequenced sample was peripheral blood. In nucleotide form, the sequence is TGTGCCAGCAGTTTGGACAATTTTCGGTACACCTTC. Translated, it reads CASSLDNFRYTF.